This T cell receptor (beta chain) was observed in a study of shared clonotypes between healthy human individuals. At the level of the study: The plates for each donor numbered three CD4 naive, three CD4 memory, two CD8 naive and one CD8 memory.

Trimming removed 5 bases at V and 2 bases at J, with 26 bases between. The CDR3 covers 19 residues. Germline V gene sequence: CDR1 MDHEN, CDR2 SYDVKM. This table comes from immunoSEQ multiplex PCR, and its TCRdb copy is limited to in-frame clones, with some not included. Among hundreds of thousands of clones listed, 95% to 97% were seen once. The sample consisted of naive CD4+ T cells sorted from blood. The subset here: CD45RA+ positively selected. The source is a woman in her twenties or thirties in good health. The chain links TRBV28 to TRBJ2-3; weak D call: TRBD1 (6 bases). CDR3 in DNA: TGTGCCAGCAGTCGGACAGTCCTGTTTCCATACCTCAACACAGATACGCAGTATTTT. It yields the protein CASSRTVLFPYLNTDTQYF.